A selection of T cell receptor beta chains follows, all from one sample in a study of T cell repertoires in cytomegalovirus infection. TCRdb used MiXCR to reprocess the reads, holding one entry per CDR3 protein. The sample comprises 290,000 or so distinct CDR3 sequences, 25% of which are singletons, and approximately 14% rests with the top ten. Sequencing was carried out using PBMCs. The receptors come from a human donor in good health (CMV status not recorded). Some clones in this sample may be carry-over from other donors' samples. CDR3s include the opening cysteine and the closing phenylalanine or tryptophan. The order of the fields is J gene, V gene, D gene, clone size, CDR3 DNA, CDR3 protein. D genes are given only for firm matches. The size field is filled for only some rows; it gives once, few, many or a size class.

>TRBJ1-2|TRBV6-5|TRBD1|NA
TGTGCCAGCAGTAATAATCACGCAACAGGGGGCTCTTCTGGCTACACCTTC
CASSNNHATGGSSGYTF
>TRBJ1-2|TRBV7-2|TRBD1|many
TGTGCCAGCAGCCTACGGGACAGCCGGAGCTATGGCTACACCTTC
CASSLRDSRSYGYTF
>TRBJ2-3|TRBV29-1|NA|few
TGCAGCGCTGACGCCAGAGATTCTAGCACAGATACGCAGTATTTT
CSADARDSSTDTQYF
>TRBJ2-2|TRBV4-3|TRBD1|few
TGCGCCAGCAGCCAAGCGTCGAAGGGGGCGCCCGGGGAGCTGTTTTTT
CASSQASKGAPGELFF
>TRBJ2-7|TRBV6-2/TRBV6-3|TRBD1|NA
TGTGCCACTGTGCCCTCCGGGACAGGGCGCTACGAGCAGTACTTC
CATVPSGTGRYEQYF
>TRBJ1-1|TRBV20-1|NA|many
TGCAGTGCCCTTATCGGTTCCACTGAAGCTTTCTTT
CSALIGSTEAFF
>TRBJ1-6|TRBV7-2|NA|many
TGTGCCAGCAGCTTTGGGACAAAGTATAATTCACCCCTCCACTTT
CASSFGTKYNSPLHF
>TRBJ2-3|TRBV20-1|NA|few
TGCAGTGCTAGAGATCCCGGGGATATAACAGATACGCAGTATTTT
CSARDPGDITDTQYF
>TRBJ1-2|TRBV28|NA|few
TGTGCCAGCAGCATACAGGGACTTGGCTACACCTTC
CASSIQGLGYTF
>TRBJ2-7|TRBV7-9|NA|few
TGTGCCAGCAGCCATGTTTCACTAGGGGTCTCCTACGAGCAGTACTTC
CASSHVSLGVSYEQYF
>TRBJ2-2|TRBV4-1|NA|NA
TGCGCCAGCAGTGAACAGAGGGCGGGCGGGGAGCTGTTTTTT
CASSEQRAGGELFF
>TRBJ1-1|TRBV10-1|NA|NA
TGCGCCAGCAGTGTGGGTCCAAAGGGGGACACTGAAGCTTTCTTT
CASSVGPKGDTEAFF
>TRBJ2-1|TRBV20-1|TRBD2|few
TGCAGTGCTAGACCGTATCTAGCGGGAGCCAGCAATGAGCAGTTCTTC
CSARPYLAGASNEQFF
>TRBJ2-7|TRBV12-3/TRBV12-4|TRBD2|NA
TGTGCCAGCAGCCAACCCGGGACTAGCGGAACCTACGAGCAGTACTTC
CASSQPGTSGTYEQYF
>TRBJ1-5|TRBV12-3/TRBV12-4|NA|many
TGTGCCAGCAGTTTGAAGGAGAATCAGCCCCAGCATTTT
CASSLKENQPQHF
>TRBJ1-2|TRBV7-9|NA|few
TGTGCCAGCAGCCCGGGCTACACCTTC
CASSPGYTF
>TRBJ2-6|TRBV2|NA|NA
TGTGCCAGCAGGCAAGAACAGGCAATGGCCAACGTCCTGACTTTC
CASRQEQAMANVLTF
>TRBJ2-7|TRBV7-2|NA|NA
TGTGCCAGCAGCTCATCCATCCGCTCTTACGAGCAGTACTTC
CASSSSIRSYEQYF
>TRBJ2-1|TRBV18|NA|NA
TGTGCCAGCTCACCAGGGGGGCGCGGGACAAATGAGCAGTTCTTC
CASSPGGRGTNEQFF
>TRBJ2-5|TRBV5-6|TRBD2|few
TGTGCCAGCAGCTTGAACGGCGGGGGGGCCGTGGGGACCCAGTACTTC
CASSLNGGGAVGTQYF
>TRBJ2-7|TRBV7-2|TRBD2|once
TGTGCCAGCAGCTTTTCAGAGGGAGGGAACTACGAGCAGTACTTC
CASSFSEGGNYEQYF
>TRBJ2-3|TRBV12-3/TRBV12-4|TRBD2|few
TGTGCCAGCAGCTTTCGATCGATACCGACTAGCGTGGACCCCACAGATACGCAGTATTTT
CASSFRSIPTSVDPTDTQYF
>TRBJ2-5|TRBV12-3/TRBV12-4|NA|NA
TGTGCCAGCCAGTCCTCAGAAGAGACCCAGTACTTC
CASQSSEETQYF
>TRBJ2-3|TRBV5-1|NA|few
TGCGCCAGCAGCTTGGGGGCGACTCCTACGCTTCCAGATACGCAGTATTTT
CASSLGATPTLPDTQYF
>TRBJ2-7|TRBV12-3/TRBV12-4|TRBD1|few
TGTGCCAGCAAACTGAGAGGGGACAGTTACTCCTACGAGCAGTACTTC
CASKLRGDSYSYEQYF
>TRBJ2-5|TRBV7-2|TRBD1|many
TGTGCCAGCAGCCGTCCCCCGGGACAGGGAGAGACCCAGTACTTC
CASSRPPGQGETQYF
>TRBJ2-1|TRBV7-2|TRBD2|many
TGTGCCAGCAGCTTAATGGGGACTAGCGGGGAGCAGTTCTTC
CASSLMGTSGEQFF
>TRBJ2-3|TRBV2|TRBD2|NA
TGTGCCAGCAGTGATAGCGGGGTCAGCACAGATACGCAGTATTTT
CASSDSGVSTDTQYF
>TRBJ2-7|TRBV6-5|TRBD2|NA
TGTGCCAGCAGATTTAGCGGGAGGGCCAGCGAGCAGTACTTC
CASRFSGRASEQYF
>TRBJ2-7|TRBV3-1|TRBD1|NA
TGTGCCAGCAGCACCGGGACAGGGAAAATTGAGCAGTACTTC
CASSTGTGKIEQYF
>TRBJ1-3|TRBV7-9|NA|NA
TGTGCCAGCAGCTCCTCGGTGCTAGGGGGAAACACCATATATTTT
CASSSSVLGGNTIYF
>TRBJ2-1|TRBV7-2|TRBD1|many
TGTGCCAGCAGCTTAGCTGGGACAGGGGGCCCCTACAATGAGCAGTTCTTC
CASSLAGTGGPYNEQFF
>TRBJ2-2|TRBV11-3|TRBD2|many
TGTGCCAGCAGTCCCTCCCAGCGGGACGGCACCGGGGAGCTGTTTTTT
CASSPSQRDGTGELFF
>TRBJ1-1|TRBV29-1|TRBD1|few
TGCAGCGTAGGACAGGACCAGAACACTGAAGCTTTCTTT
CSVGQDQNTEAFF
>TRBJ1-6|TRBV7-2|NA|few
TGTGCCAGCAGCCAGACCTGGGGAGGCTCACCCCTCCACTTT
CASSQTWGGSPLHF
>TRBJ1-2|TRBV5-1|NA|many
TGCGCCAGCAGGTTCTCGCGGAACTATGGCTACACCTTC
CASRFSRNYGYTF
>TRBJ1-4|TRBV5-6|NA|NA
TGTGCCAGCAGCTTGGTGGGGTACGAAAAACTGTTTTTT
CASSLVGYEKLFF
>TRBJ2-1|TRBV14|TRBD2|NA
TGTGCCAGCAGCCAACGAAGAACTAGCGGGATGAAGAATGAGCAGTTCTTC
CASSQRRTSGMKNEQFF
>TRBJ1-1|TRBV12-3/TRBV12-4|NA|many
TGTGCCAGCAGTTTCCGGGAAAAATACGCTGAAGCTTTCTTT
CASSFREKYAEAFF
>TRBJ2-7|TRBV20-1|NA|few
TGCAGTGCTCTGAGGGTCTACGAGCAGTACTTC
CSALRVYEQYF
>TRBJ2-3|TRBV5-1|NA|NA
TGCGCCAGCAGCTTGAGGGCGGGGTCCTACACAGATACGCAGTATTTT
CASSLRAGSYTDTQYF
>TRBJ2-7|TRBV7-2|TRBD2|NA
TGTGCCAGCAGCCAGCGGTCCCTAGCGGGCCTACCCTACGAGCAGTACTTC
CASSQRSLAGLPYEQYF
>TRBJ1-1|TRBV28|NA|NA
TGTGCCAGCAGTGCGTACAGGACGTCGGCTTTCTTT
CASSAYRTSAFF
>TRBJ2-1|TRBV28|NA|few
TGTGCCAGCGAGGGGGAGAGCTCCTACAATGAGCAGTTCTTC
CASEGESSYNEQFF
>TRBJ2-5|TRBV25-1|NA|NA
TGTGCCAGCAGTGCCCTGCGACATGGGCTATGGGAGACCCAGTACTTC
CASSALRHGLWETQYF
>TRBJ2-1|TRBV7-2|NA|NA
TGTGCCAGCAGCTTATCCCCGGGACTCGGTTTGGGGCAGTTCTTC
CASSLSPGLGLGQFF
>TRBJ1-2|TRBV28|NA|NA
TGTGCCAGCAGTTCCCTTGGAGGCCCGCGTGGCTACACCTTC
CASSSLGGPRGYTF
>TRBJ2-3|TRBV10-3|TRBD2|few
TGTGCCATCAGTGAGTCGTTGCGGGAGACGCATACGCAGTATTTT
CAISESLRETHTQYF